One sample yielded the 16 T cell receptor beta chains listed below, sequenced in a study of a mutant IDH1 vaccine in newly diagnosed glioma. As to time point: week 35, safety follow-up. In every dose of vaccine, 300 ug of mutant IDH1 20-mer peptide was given alongside topical imiquimod. Which antigens these TCRs recognize remains unknown. Measured with immunoSEQ multiplex PCR; TCRdb has only the in-frame clones, and not every one. The sample has about 54,000 clones; approximately 81% are singletons. Sequencing used PBMCs, obtained from a glioma patient whose treatment included an IDH1 peptide vaccine. Receptors originate from a woman aged 18-29 years with glioma.

This chain joins TRBV4-3 and TRBJ1-5; D is possibly TRBD1 (5 bases). Germline CDR1 LGHNA, CDR2 YSLEER. Trimming took 4 bases from V and 6 from J, leaving 13 bases between them. The CDR3 sequence is 14 residues long. CDR3 in amino acids: CASSPGGRSQPQHF. Here the CDR3 DNA reads TGCGCCAGCAGCCCGGGGGGGAGAAGTCAGCCCCAGCATTTT.

This chain links TRBV7-9 with TRBJ2-7; 9 bases line up with TRBD2. The length of the CDR3 is 19 residues. The ends lost 6 bases at V and 7 bases at J; junction bases unmatched: 25. Germline values: CDR1 SEHNR, CDR2 FQNEAQ (reference sequence). The CDR3 loop is CASSSPGSSGREPTWEQYF. The CDR3 DNA reads as TGTGCCAGCAGTTCTCCTGGGAGTAGCGGGAGAGAGCCGACGTGGGAGCAGTACTTC.

The chain couples TRBV10-2 to TRBJ1-2; D remains unclear. The germline CDR1 and CDR2 sequences are WSHSY and SAAADI. This CDR3 spans 13 amino acids. Trimming removed 0 bases from V and 2 bases from J, with 4 bases in between. The CDR3 sequence: CASSESFNYGYTF. The CDR3 DNA is TGCGCCAGCAGTGAGTCCTTCAACTATGGCTACACCTTC.

The gene calls are TRBV7-8 and TRBJ1-2, with D perhaps matching TRBD1 (6 bases). Germline CDR1 and CDR2: SGHVS and FQNEAQ. The CDR3 spans 13 residues. Trimming cost V 3 bases and J 8 bases, with 13 bases left between them. CDR3: CASSFDQGGGYTF. In nucleotides, the CDR3 is TGTGCCAGCAGCTTTGATCAAGGGGGAGGCTACACCTTC. Supplemented by reference TRBV7-8 and TRBJ1-2, the full variable domain reads GAGVSQSPRYKVAKRGQDVALRCDPISGHVSLFWYQQALGQGPEFLTYFQNEAQLDKSGLPSDRFFAERPEGSVSTLKIQRTQQEDSAVYLCASSFDQGGGYTFGSGTRLTVV.

This chain links TRBV5-6 with TRBJ2-7, with a possible D match to TRBD2 (6 bases). Trimming removed 0 bases from V and 2 bases from J, with 12 bases in between. This CDR3 region has 15 residues. Germline CDR1 SGHDT, CDR2 YYEEEE. Here the CDR3 reads CASSLGGGAAYEQYF. The CDR3 DNA is TGTGCCAGCAGCTTGGGTGGAGGGGCCGCCTACGAGCAGTACTTC. Full variable domain (rest looked up from reference TRBV5-6 and TRBJ2-7): DAGVTQSPTHLIKTRGQQVTLRCSPKSGHDTVSWYQQALGQGPQFIFQYYEEEERQRGNFPDRFSGHQFPNYSSELNVNALLLGDSALYLCASSLGGGAAYEQYFGPGTRLTVT.

The J gene is TRBJ2-1, the V gene TRBV19, with TRBD1 matching over 7 bases. The CDR3 has 16 residues. From germline, CDR1 is LNHDA and CDR2 SQIVND (reference sequence). Trimming removed 4 bases from V and 2 bases from J; junction bases left unmatched: 8. CDR3 sequence (DNA): TGTGCCAGTAGTACCCGAACAGGGGCCCCCTACAATGAGCAGTTCTTC. This gives the protein CASSTRTGAPYNEQFF.

The chain is built from TRBV6-1 and TRBJ1-5; no firm D call. CDR1 is MNHNS, CDR2 SASEGT, per germline. Trimming shortened V by 6 bases and J by 0 bases, and 12 bases separated the two germline ends. CDR3 size: 15 residues. This CDR3 reads CASSFQIDSNQPQHF. The CDR3 coding sequence is TGTGCCAGCAGCTTTCAGATAGATAGCAATCAGCCCCAGCATTTT.

This rearrangement joins TRBV5-1 to TRBJ2-7; 7 nucleotides match TRBD1. The CDR3 extends over 14 amino acids. Germline loops: CDR1 SGHRS, CDR2 YFSETQ. Trimming cost V 6 bases and J 0 bases; bases outside gene matches: 6. CDR3 amino acids: CASNTAGGSYEQYF. CDR3 bases: TGCGCCAGCAACACCGCAGGGGGCTCCTACGAGCAGTACTTC.

The J gene is TRBJ1-2, the V gene TRBV10-3; D ambiguous. Germline-derived CDR1 and CDR2 are ENHRY and SYGVKD. The CDR3 is 15 residues long. The V gene lost 0 bases and the J gene lost 2 bases, with 10 bases spanning the gap. The CDR3 protein is CAISESITVNYGYTF. The CDR3 DNA is TGTGCCATCAGTGAGTCAATCACGGTCAACTATGGCTACACCTTC.

This chain connects TRBV5-6 to TRBJ2-7; 12 nucleotides agree with TRBD1. Germline assignment: CDR1 SGHDT and CDR2 YYEEEE. With V trimmed by 4 bases and J by 5 bases, 7 bases remained unmatched. The CDR3 loop spans 15 amino acids. Written as DNA, the CDR3 is TGTGCCAGCAGCGCCGCCGGGACAGGGGGCCACGAGCAGTACTTC. This sequence encodes CASSAAGTGGHEQYF.

The rearrangement joins TRBV10-3 to TRBJ2-3; TRBD1 matches at 8 bases. Germline CDR1 and CDR2: ENHRY and SYGVKD. The CDR3 covers 14 residues. Trimming cost V 6 bases and J 5 bases; bases outside gene matches: 7. CDR3 sequence: CAIRTTGAGDTQYF. Here the CDR3 DNA reads TGTGCCATCAGGACGACAGGGGCGGGAGATACGCAGTATTTT.

This chain joins TRBV4-2 and TRBJ2-7, with D maybe TRBD2 (5 bases). In germline, CDR1 is LGHNA, CDR2 YNFKEQ. The V end lost 0 bases, the J end lost 3 bases, and 9 bases lay between the germline ends. The CDR3 has 14 amino acids. CDR3 region: CASSQDEAGYEQYF. CDR3 in DNA: TGTGCCAGCAGCCAAGATGAGGCGGGCTACGAGCAGTACTTC.

The gene calls are TRBV29-1 and TRBJ1-4; D not resolved. CDR1 is SQVTM and CDR2 is ANQGSEA in the germline V gene. The V end was cut by 3 bases, the J end by 4 bases, with 9 bases between. The CDR3 extends over 13 amino acids. The DNA for the CDR3 is TGCAGCGTTGATGAGGGTTTTAATGAAAAACTGTTTTTT. As protein: CSVDEGFNEKLFF.

The chain links TRBV6-1 to TRBJ2-3; the D gene could be TRBD1 or TRBD2 (5 bases each). From germline, CDR1 is MNHNS and CDR2 SASEGT. The length of the CDR3 is 13 residues. V dropped 6 bases and J dropped 4 bases, with 11 bases sitting between them. The DNA of the CDR3 is TGTGCCAGCAGCGACGGGGCCGCAGATACGCAGTATTTT. It translates to CASSDGAADTQYF.

The J gene is TRBJ2-5, the V gene TRBV11-1, with D perhaps being TRBD1 or TRBD2 (5 bases each). The germline V and J ends were trimmed by 8 bases and 0 bases, with 13 bases remaining between them. The CDR3 sequence is 14 residues long. Germline V gene sequence: CDR1 SGHAT, CDR2 FQDESV (reference sequence). In nucleotides, the CDR3 is TGTGCCAGCTCTCCTGGGACCCACCAAGAGACCCAGTACTTC. This sequence encodes CASSPGTHQETQYF.

The J gene is TRBJ2-7, the V gene TRBV29-1, with a possible D match to TRBD1 (5 bases). The CDR3 covers 13 residues. The germline V gene has CDR1 SQVTM and CDR2 ANQGSEA. V lost 4 bases and J lost 2, with 12 bases in between. The CDR3 DNA reads as TGCAGCGTTGGGTGGGGCGGCCCCTACGAGCAGTACTTC. Its protein is CSVGWGGPYEQYF.